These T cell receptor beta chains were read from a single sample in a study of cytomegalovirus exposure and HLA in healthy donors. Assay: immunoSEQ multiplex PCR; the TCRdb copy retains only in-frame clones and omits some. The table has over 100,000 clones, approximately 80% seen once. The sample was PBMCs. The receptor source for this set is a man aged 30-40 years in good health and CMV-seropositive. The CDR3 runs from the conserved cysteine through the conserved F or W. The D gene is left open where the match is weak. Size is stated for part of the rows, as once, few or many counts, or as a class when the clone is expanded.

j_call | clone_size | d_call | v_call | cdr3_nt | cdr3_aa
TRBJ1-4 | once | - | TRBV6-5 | TGTGCCAGCAGAGCTACAGGGACGGCTAATGAAAAACTGTTTTTT | CASRATGTANEKLFF
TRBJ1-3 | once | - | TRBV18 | TGTGCCAGCTCACCACCGGGGCAGGGAAACACCATATATTTT | CASSPPGQGNTIYF
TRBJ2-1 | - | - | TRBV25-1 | TGTGCCAGCAAAGGGATAGCGGCCTACAATGAGCAGTTCTTC | CASKGIAAYNEQFF
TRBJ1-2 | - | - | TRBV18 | TGTGCCAGCTCACCAGGGGCCGATGGCTATGGCTACACCTTC | CASSPGADGYGYTF
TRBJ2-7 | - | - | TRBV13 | TGTGCCAGCAGCTCGGATCAGGGTTCTTTTGCCTACGAGCAGTACTTC | CASSSDQGSFAYEQYF
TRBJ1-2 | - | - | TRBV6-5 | TGTGCCAGCGCCCCAGGGTCAAGTTATGGCTACACCTTC | CASAPGSSYGYTF
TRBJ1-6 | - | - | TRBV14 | TGTGCCAGCAGCCACCCCTCACGAGGTTCACCCCTCCACTTT | CASSHPSRGSPLHF
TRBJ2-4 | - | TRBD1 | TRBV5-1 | TGCGCCAGCAGCTTCGACAGGGAAAACATTCAGTACTTC | CASSFDRENIQYF
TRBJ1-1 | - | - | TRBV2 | TGTGCCAGCAGTGACGACACCATGAACACTGAAGCTTTCTTT | CASSDDTMNTEAFF
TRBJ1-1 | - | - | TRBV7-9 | TGTGCCAGCAGCTTAAGGTTTCGGGACACTGAAGCTTTCTTT | CASSLRFRDTEAFF
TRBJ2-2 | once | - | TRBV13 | TGTGCCAGCAGTCCGGTCCCGAACACCGGGGAGCTGTTTTTT | CASSPVPNTGELFF
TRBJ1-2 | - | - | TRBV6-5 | TGTGCCAGCACCCCTGGGGAGGTTAACTATGGCTACACCTTC | CASTPGEVNYGYTF